This record looks at one TCR beta chain sequence and its context. The antigen is not known. The data are from a study of cytomegalovirus exposure and HLA in healthy donors. Study findings and constraints: Earlier results showed most TCR beta V segments being productive about 90% or about 30% of the time. Among the CMV-associated chains, a few were confirmed in vitro as specific for CMV antigens.

At collection, donors were nominally healthy, but unrecorded immune exposures were probable. Germline V gives CDR1 DFQATT, CDR2 SNEGSKA (reference sequence). The V and J ends lost 8 bases and 8 bases respectively, with 15 bases between them. This CDR3 has 11 residues. Primers included in the PCR were 60 Vbeta and 13 Jbeta primers. Study processing details: Roughly 12 million of 75 million to 85 million unique TCR beta chains were shared, per a later count. Sequenced by immunoSEQ multiplex PCR; TCRdb stores in-frame clones only, minus some. The V and J calls and the clone size are those of that table, but D and trimming were determined from the DNA. This table holds about 59,000 clones, roughly 75% found once.

The source material was PBMCs. The TCR comes from a man younger than 45 in good health and CMV-seropositive. The chain joins TRBV20-1 to TRBJ1-2; D may be TRBD1 (5 bases). CDR3 in amino acids: CSTSRARGYTF. CDR3 sequence (DNA): TGCAGTACATCCAGGGCCCGCGGCTACACCTTC.